Sequencing of this T cell receptor (beta chain) was carried out in a study of high-grade serous ovarian cancer treatment subgroups. Across the whole study: Samples averaged around 14,000 reads and around 7,000 unique TCR beta rearrangements. Whole-study findings and limits: The analyses considered CDR3 and ignored CDR1 and CDR2. These tumor repertoires lack spatial information from bulk sequencing.

This clone showed up just once. The antigen is not known. Produced via immunoSEQ multiplex PCR; TCRdb's table is partial and in-frame only. The sample has roughly 15,000 clones, roughly 90% seen once; the top ten hold 5% to 8%. Tumor samples were obtained before definitive surgery or chemotherapy. V lost 6 bases, J lost 6 bases, and 21 bases lay in between. There are 15 residues in the CDR3. The germline V gene has CDR1 MDHEN and CDR2 SYDVKM. The rearrangement uses TRBV28 and TRBJ2-7; TRBD1 is a possible D gene (5 bases). The clonotype originates from a human donor with high-grade serous ovarian cancer. The sequencing input was tumor tissue. This CDR3 reads CASSSDSLGEFEQYF. The CDR3 nucleotides read TGTGCCAGCAGCTCTGACAGTCTAGGAGAATTCGAGCAGTACTTC.